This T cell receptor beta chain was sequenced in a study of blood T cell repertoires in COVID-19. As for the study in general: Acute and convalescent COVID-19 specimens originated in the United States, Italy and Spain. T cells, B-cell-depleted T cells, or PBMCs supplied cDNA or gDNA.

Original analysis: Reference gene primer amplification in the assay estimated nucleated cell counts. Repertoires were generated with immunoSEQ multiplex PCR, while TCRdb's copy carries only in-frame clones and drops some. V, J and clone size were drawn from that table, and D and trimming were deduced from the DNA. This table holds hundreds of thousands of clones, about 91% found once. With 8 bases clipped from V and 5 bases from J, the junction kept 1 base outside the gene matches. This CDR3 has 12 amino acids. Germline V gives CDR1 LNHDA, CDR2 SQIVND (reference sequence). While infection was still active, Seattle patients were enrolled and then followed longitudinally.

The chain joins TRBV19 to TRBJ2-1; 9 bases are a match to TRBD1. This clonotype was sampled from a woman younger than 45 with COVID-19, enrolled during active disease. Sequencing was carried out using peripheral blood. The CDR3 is CASDRGNNEQFF. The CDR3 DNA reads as TGTGCCAGTGACAGGGGGAACAATGAGCAGTTCTTC.